This TCR beta chain is drawn from a study of cytomegalovirus exposure and HLA in healthy donors. Trimming cost V 0 bases and J 8 bases, with 10 bases left between them. The CDR3 totals 13 residues. Germline lookup yields CDR1 SGHRS and CDR2 YFSETQ. Study results and caveats: Later analysis demonstrated an association between a missense DCLRE1C variant and TCR beta V- and J-gene trimming. It was likely that a cluster of highly shared sequence variants was a sequencing artifact. It was in a later analysis that TCR association rates were seen to vary by HLA locus, highest for DRB1 and lowest for HLA-C.

PCR used 60 Vbeta primers and 13 Jbeta primers. TCRdb's copy holds only in-frame clones and misses some; the assay was immunoSEQ multiplex PCR. Of around 190,000 clones in the sample, around 78% were seen once. Of note for this clone: The antigen is undetermined.

This sequence originates from a woman in her thirties in good health and CMV-seropositive. The chain couples TRBV5-1 to TRBJ2-3; D perhaps matches TRBD1 (5 bases). The sequencing sample was made of PBMCs. The CDR3 loop is CASSLGERGTQYF. The DNA for the CDR3 is TGCGCCAGCAGCTTGGGCGAAAGGGGTACGCAGTATTTT.